The rows below give T cell receptor beta chains drawn from one sample of a study of T cell repertoires in aging, cancer and after chemotherapy. TCRdb recomputed calls from the multiplex PCR reads with MiXCR, one row per CDR3 protein. The sample has 2,000 to 2,500 distinct CDR3 sequences, 51% seen once. What was sequenced was blood. These receptors all stem from a human donor with a blood cancer. Both conserved end residues are part of each CDR3. The order of the fields is V gene, D gene, J gene, clone size, CDR3 DNA, CDR3 protein. The D gene is left open where the match is weak. Where a row states a size, it is once, few, many or the class of an expanded clone; other rows omit it.

v_gene: TRBV6-5
d_gene: TRBD2
j_gene: TRBJ2-5
abundance: NA
CDR3nt: TGTGCCAGCAGTTTGAGCGGGGGGGCCAGAGAGACCCAGTACTTC
CDR3aa: CASSLSGGARETQYF

v_gene: TRBV12-3/TRBV12-4
d_gene: TRBD2
j_gene: TRBJ2-2
abundance: NA
CDR3nt: TGTGCCAGTAGTATACTAGCGGGTAAAATCGCCGGGGAGCTGTTTTTT
CDR3aa: CASSILAGKIAGELFF

v_gene: TRBV11-1
d_gene: NA
j_gene: TRBJ2-7
abundance: NA
CDR3nt: TGTGCCAGCAGCGCCGGGTCGCCTCCCCCCTCCTACGAGCAGTACTTC
CDR3aa: CASSAGSPPPSYEQYF

v_gene: TRBV20-1
d_gene: NA
j_gene: TRBJ2-7
abundance: NA
CDR3nt: TGCAGTGCTAGTTCTTTACTATCCTCCTACGAGCAGTACTTC
CDR3aa: CSASSLLSSYEQYF

v_gene: TRBV20-1
d_gene: TRBD1
j_gene: TRBJ2-3
abundance: NA
CDR3nt: TGCAGTGCTAGGCCTTTGGACAGGCCCACAGATACGCAGTATTTT
CDR3aa: CSARPLDRPTDTQYF

v_gene: TRBV5-6
d_gene: NA
j_gene: TRBJ1-2
abundance: NA
CDR3nt: TGTGCCAGCAGTCAGATCCCGAACTATGGCTACACCTTC
CDR3aa: CASSQIPNYGYTF

v_gene: TRBV6-1
d_gene: NA
j_gene: TRBJ2-3
abundance: few
CDR3nt: TGTGCCAACCAACCCTTGGCGGGGGCCACAGATACGCAGTATTTT
CDR3aa: CANQPLAGATDTQYF

v_gene: TRBV5-1
d_gene: NA
j_gene: TRBJ2-2
abundance: NA
CDR3nt: TGCGCCAGCAGCTTGTCCCGGAACACCGGGGAGCTGTTTTTT
CDR3aa: CASSLSRNTGELFF

v_gene: TRBV6-4
d_gene: NA
j_gene: TRBJ2-1
abundance: NA
CDR3nt: TGTGCCACCCTGCCCCGGAGGCACTACAATGAGCAGTTCTTC
CDR3aa: CATLPRRHYNEQFF

v_gene: TRBV29-1
d_gene: NA
j_gene: TRBJ2-5
abundance: NA
CDR3nt: TGCAGCGTGGGGGTTGAAGGGAAGGAGACCCAGTACTTC
CDR3aa: CSVGVEGKETQYF

v_gene: TRBV5-6
d_gene: NA
j_gene: TRBJ2-7
abundance: NA
CDR3nt: TGTGCTCCGCTGGTGGAGTCCTACGAGCAGTACTTC
CDR3aa: CAPLVESYEQYF

v_gene: TRBV20-1
d_gene: TRBD2
j_gene: TRBJ2-3
abundance: NA
CDR3nt: TGCAGTGCTATATTACTAGCGGCCCCCACAGATACGCAGTATTTT
CDR3aa: CSAILLAAPTDTQYF

v_gene: TRBV7-2
d_gene: NA
j_gene: TRBJ2-3
abundance: NA
CDR3nt: TGTGCCAGCAGCTTAAAGGACAGTCCCCCAGATACGCAGTATTTT
CDR3aa: CASSLKDSPPDTQYF

v_gene: TRBV30
d_gene: NA
j_gene: TRBJ2-3
abundance: large
CDR3nt: TGTGCCTGGAGCAGCGGAGTCACAGATACGCAGTATTTT
CDR3aa: CAWSSGVTDTQYF

v_gene: TRBV7-9
d_gene: NA
j_gene: TRBJ1-1
abundance: NA
CDR3nt: TGTGCCAGCAGCGTGACTTACACTGAAGCTTTCTTT
CDR3aa: CASSVTYTEAFF

v_gene: TRBV5-6
d_gene: NA
j_gene: TRBJ2-7
abundance: NA
CDR3nt: TGTGCCAGCAGCTTGGCAGCCAGGAGGAGCTCCTACGAGCAGTACTTC
CDR3aa: CASSLAARRSSYEQYF

v_gene: TRBV5-6
d_gene: TRBD1
j_gene: TRBJ2-3
abundance: NA
CDR3nt: TGTGCCAGCAGCTCCTGGGACAGGTCCTTGGAGGGAGATACGCAGTATTTT
CDR3aa: CASSSWDRSLEGDTQYF

v_gene: TRBV6-5
d_gene: TRBD1
j_gene: TRBJ2-5
abundance: NA
CDR3nt: TGTGCCAGCAGGACAGGGGGTGGGGAGACCCAGTACTTC
CDR3aa: CASRTGGGETQYF

v_gene: TRBV29-1
d_gene: NA
j_gene: TRBJ1-2
abundance: few
CDR3nt: TGCAGCGTTGAGGCTGGGGGAGGCTATGGCTACACCTTC
CDR3aa: CSVEAGGGYGYTF

v_gene: TRBV7-9
d_gene: NA
j_gene: TRBJ2-7
abundance: NA
CDR3nt: TGTGCCAGCAGCTTAGCGCTTCCCGAGCAGTACTTC
CDR3aa: CASSLALPEQYF

v_gene: TRBV6-1
d_gene: NA
j_gene: TRBJ1-2
abundance: NA
CDR3nt: TGTGCCAGCAGCCCAGATAGAGCTGGCTACACCTTC
CDR3aa: CASSPDRAGYTF

v_gene: TRBV20-1
d_gene: NA
j_gene: TRBJ2-3
abundance: once
CDR3nt: TGCAGTGCTAGGTCACAGGGAATTATAGATACGCAGTATTTT
CDR3aa: CSARSQGIIDTQYF

v_gene: TRBV29-1
d_gene: NA
j_gene: TRBJ1-1
abundance: few
CDR3nt: TGCAGCGTTGAAGAAGGGGTTACTGAAGCTTTCTTT
CDR3aa: CSVEEGVTEAFF

v_gene: TRBV18
d_gene: NA
j_gene: TRBJ2-3
abundance: NA
CDR3nt: TGTGCCAGCTCACCACGAAACACAGATACGCAGTATTTT
CDR3aa: CASSPRNTDTQYF

v_gene: TRBV6-5
d_gene: NA
j_gene: TRBJ2-1
abundance: NA
CDR3nt: TGTGCCAGCACCCCACTGAGGGTCGGGGAAGGGGGAAATGAGCAGTTCTTC
CDR3aa: CASTPLRVGEGGNEQFF

v_gene: TRBV7-2
d_gene: TRBD1
j_gene: TRBJ1-1
abundance: NA
CDR3nt: TGTGCCAGCAGCTCCCGGGACAGGGAGGTCACTGAAGCTTTCTTT
CDR3aa: CASSSRDREVTEAFF

v_gene: TRBV6-2/TRBV6-3
d_gene: TRBD1
j_gene: TRBJ1-6
abundance: NA
CDR3nt: TGTGCCAGCAGTTTTTCACCCGGGACAGATAATTCACCCCTCCACTTT
CDR3aa: CASSFSPGTDNSPLHF

v_gene: TRBV7-2
d_gene: NA
j_gene: TRBJ2-7
abundance: NA
CDR3nt: TGTGCCAGCAGCTTAGATGACCGGGGGTACGAGCAGTACTTC
CDR3aa: CASSLDDRGYEQYF

v_gene: TRBV29-1
d_gene: NA
j_gene: TRBJ1-4
abundance: few
CDR3nt: TGCAGCGTTGGTCTGACAGACTTCCTAATTTTT
CDR3aa: CSVGLTDFLIF

v_gene: TRBV6-5
d_gene: TRBD1
j_gene: TRBJ2-7
abundance: NA
CDR3nt: TGTGCCAGCGACAGGGGCCAAAGCTCCTACGAGCAGTACTTC
CDR3aa: CASDRGQSSYEQYF

v_gene: TRBV7-2
d_gene: NA
j_gene: TRBJ2-7
abundance: NA
CDR3nt: TGTGCCAGCGGTACGACGCTACCCGAGCAGTACTTC
CDR3aa: CASGTTLPEQYF

v_gene: TRBV29-1
d_gene: NA
j_gene: TRBJ2-3
abundance: NA
CDR3nt: TGCAGCGCTGAAGGGTTGGATGGCACAGATACGCAGTATTTT
CDR3aa: CSAEGLDGTDTQYF

v_gene: TRBV6-5
d_gene: TRBD1
j_gene: TRBJ1-2
abundance: few
CDR3nt: TGTGCCAGCAGCCGGACAGGCGAGGGCTATGGCTACACCTTC
CDR3aa: CASSRTGEGYGYTF

v_gene: TRBV30
d_gene: NA
j_gene: TRBJ1-1
abundance: NA
CDR3nt: TGTGCCTGGAGTGTTTCCGGGACACTGCGGGAAGCTTTCTTT
CDR3aa: CAWSVSGTLREAFF

v_gene: TRBV20-1
d_gene: NA
j_gene: TRBJ1-2
abundance: NA
CDR3nt: TGCAGTGCTAGCCTAACGGGGGGTTCTTCGGGTGGCTACACCTTC
CDR3aa: CSASLTGGSSGGYTF

v_gene: TRBV7-3
d_gene: NA
j_gene: TRBJ2-5
abundance: NA
CDR3nt: TGTGCCAGCAGCCGGTGGGGGGGGGGCCGGGAGACCCAGTACTTC
CDR3aa: CASSRWGGGRETQYF

v_gene: TRBV19
d_gene: NA
j_gene: TRBJ1-5
abundance: NA
CDR3nt: TGTGCCAGTAGTAGGACAGCCAATCAGCCCCAGCATTTT
CDR3aa: CASSRTANQPQHF

v_gene: TRBV7-2
d_gene: NA
j_gene: TRBJ2-3
abundance: NA
CDR3nt: TGTGCCAGCAGCTTAGGTTCTGAACGGAGGAGACAGTATTTT
CDR3aa: CASSLGSERRRQYF

v_gene: TRBV24-1
d_gene: NA
j_gene: TRBJ2-5
abundance: NA
CDR3nt: TGTGCCACCAGTGATGGTGGGGAAGGCCAAGAGACCCAGTACTTC
CDR3aa: CATSDGGEGQETQYF

v_gene: TRBV6-5
d_gene: NA
j_gene: TRBJ2-2
abundance: NA
CDR3nt: TGTGCCAGCAGTTACTACTTACGGACAGCGAACACCGGGGAGCTGTTTTTT
CDR3aa: CASSYYLRTANTGELFF

v_gene: TRBV5-5
d_gene: NA
j_gene: TRBJ2-3
abundance: NA
CDR3nt: TGTGCCAGCAGCTTATTAACTAGCACAGATACGCAGTATTTT
CDR3aa: CASSLLTSTDTQYF

v_gene: TRBV19
d_gene: NA
j_gene: TRBJ1-1
abundance: NA
CDR3nt: TGTGCCTCATACGGACAGCCGAACACTGAAGCTTTCTTT
CDR3aa: CASYGQPNTEAFF